This T cell receptor (beta chain) was observed in a study of blood T cell repertoires in COVID-19. Looking at the study overall: The samples span acute and convalescent COVID-19 from the United States, Italy and Spain.

CDR1 and CDR2 (germline): MNHEY, SMNVEV (reference sequence). Trimming stripped 6 bases from V and 2 bases from J, with 8 bases between. There are 14 residues in the CDR3. Profiling relied on immunoSEQ multiplex PCR, and the TCRdb table lists in-frame clones only, not all of them. This table holds 75,000 to 80,000 clones, about 86% found once. The chain links TRBV27 to TRBJ2-6; D perhaps matches TRBD2 (6 bases). The sequenced sample was peripheral blood. This clonotype was sampled from a human donor in a cohort sampled during active COVID-19. The DNA for the CDR3 is TGTGCCAGCAGCCGGGGGACTGGGGCCAACGTCCTGACTTTC. Amino acids: CASSRGTGANVLTF.